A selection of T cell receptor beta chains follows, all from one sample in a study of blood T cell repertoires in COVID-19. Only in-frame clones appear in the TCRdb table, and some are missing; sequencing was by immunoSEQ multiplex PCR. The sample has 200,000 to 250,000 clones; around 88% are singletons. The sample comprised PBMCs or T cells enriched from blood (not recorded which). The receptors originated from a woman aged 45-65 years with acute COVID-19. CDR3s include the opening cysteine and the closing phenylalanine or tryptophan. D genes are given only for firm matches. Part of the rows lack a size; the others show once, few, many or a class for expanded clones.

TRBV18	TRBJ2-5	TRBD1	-	CASSPPTGRETQYF	TGTGCCAGCTCACCACCGACAGGGAGAGAGACCCAGTACTTC
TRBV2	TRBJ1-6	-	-	CASGAELNSPLHF	TGTGCCAGCGGAGCAGAGCTAAATTCACCCCTCCACTTT
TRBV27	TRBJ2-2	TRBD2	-	CASSAVASGYTGELFF	TGTGCCAGCAGTGCCGTCGCTAGCGGGTACACCGGGGAGCTGTTTTTT
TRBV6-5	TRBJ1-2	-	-	CASSYGGLNYGYTF	TGTGCCAGCAGTTACGGGGGCCTAAACTATGGCTACACCTTC
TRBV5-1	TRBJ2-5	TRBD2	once	CASVPASGRALQTQYF	TGCGCCAGCGTCCCCGCTAGCGGGAGGGCCCTTCAGACCCAGTACTTC
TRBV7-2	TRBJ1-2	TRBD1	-	CASSPAAGGNYGYTF	TGTGCCAGCAGCCCCGCGGCAGGGGGCAACTATGGCTACACCTTC
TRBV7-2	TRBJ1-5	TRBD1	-	CASSFDRAGNQPQHF	TGTGCCAGCAGCTTCGACAGGGCCGGCAATCAGCCCCAGCATTTT
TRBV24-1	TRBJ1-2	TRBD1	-	CATSDSTRGLNYGYTF	TGTGCCACCAGTGACTCTACCAGGGGGTTAAACTATGGCTACACCTTC
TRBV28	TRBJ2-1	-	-	CASSLSGAGSSYNEQFF	TGTGCCAGCAGTTTATCCGGGGCGGGGAGCTCCTACAATGAGCAGTTCTTC
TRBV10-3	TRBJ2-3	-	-	CAISDETASGDTQYF	TGTGCCATCAGTGATGAGACTGCCTCCGGGGATACGCAGTATTTT
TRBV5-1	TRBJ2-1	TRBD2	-	CASSWGLANSYNEQFF	TGCGCCAGCAGCTGGGGACTAGCGAATTCCTACAATGAGCAGTTCTTC
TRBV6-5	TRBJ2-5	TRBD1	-	CASSYSQGELQETQYF	TGTGCCAGCAGTTACTCCCAGGGGGAACTGCAAGAGACCCAGTACTTC
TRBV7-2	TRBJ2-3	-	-	CASSLLGVGITDTQYF	TGTGCCAGCAGCTTACTTGGGGTCGGGATCACAGATACGCAGTATTTT
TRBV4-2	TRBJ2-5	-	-	CASSQARTGHQETQYF	TGTGCCAGCAGCCAAGCCAGAACAGGCCATCAAGAGACCCAGTACTTC
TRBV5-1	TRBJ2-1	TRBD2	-	CASSMGLAGETEQFF	TGCGCCAGCAGCATGGGACTAGCGGGAGAGACTGAGCAGTTCTTC
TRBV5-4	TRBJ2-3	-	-	CASSSWGRGSTDTQYF	TGTGCCAGCAGCTCCTGGGGGCGCGGGAGCACAGATACGCAGTATTTT
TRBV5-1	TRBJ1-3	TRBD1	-	CASSRTGGSGNTIYF	TGCGCCAGCAGCCGGACAGGGGGCTCTGGAAACACCATATATTTT
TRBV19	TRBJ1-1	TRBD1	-	CASSISRGLTEAFF	TGTGCCAGTAGTATTTCAAGGGGGCTCACTGAAGCTTTCTTT
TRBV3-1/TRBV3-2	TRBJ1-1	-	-	CASSQGEDKAFF	TGTGCCAGCAGCCAAGGCGAGGATAAGGCTTTCTTT
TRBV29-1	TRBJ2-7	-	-	CSVEDGRDHSYEQYF	TGCAGCGTTGAAGATGGGCGGGACCACTCCTACGAGCAGTACTTC
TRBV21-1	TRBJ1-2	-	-	CASSSPGLSYTNYGYTF	TGTGCCAGCAGCTCACCGGGTCTATCATATACTAACTATGGCTACACCTTC
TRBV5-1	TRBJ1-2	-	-	CASSLAGSGAPKDYGYTF	TGCGCCAGCAGCTTGGCCGGGAGTGGGGCCCCAAAAGACTATGGCTACACCTTC
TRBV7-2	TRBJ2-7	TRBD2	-	CASSLGEGKGYEQYF	TGTGCCAGCAGCTTAGGGGAGGGGAAGGGGTACGAGCAGTACTTC
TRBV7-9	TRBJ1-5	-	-	CASSLQGGQPQHF	TGTGCCAGCAGCTTACAGGGAGGGCAGCCCCAGCATTTT
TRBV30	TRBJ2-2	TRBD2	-	CACHSGSSGELFF	TGTGCCTGTCATAGCGGGAGCTCCGGGGAGCTGTTTTTT
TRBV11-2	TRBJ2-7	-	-	CASTVVGRLMDEQYF	TGTGCCAGCACCGTGGTAGGGAGGTTGATGGACGAGCAGTACTTC
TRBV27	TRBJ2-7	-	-	CASSSSRGFEQYF	TGTGCCAGCAGTTCATCAAGGGGTTTCGAGCAGTACTTC
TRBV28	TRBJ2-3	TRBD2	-	CASTPSGTSGGMTQYF	TGTGCCAGCACTCCTTCGGGGACTAGCGGGGGTATGACGCAGTATTTT
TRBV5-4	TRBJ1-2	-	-	CASSFTAYGYTF	TGTGCCAGCAGCTTTACAGCCTATGGCTACACCTTC
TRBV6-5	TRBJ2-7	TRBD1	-	CASRDRGPYEQYF	TGTGCCAGCCGGGACAGGGGACCCTACGAGCAGTACTTC
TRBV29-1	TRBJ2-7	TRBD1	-	CSVEEPGQGFPYEQYF	TGCAGCGTTGAAGAACCGGGACAGGGTTTTCCCTACGAGCAGTACTTC